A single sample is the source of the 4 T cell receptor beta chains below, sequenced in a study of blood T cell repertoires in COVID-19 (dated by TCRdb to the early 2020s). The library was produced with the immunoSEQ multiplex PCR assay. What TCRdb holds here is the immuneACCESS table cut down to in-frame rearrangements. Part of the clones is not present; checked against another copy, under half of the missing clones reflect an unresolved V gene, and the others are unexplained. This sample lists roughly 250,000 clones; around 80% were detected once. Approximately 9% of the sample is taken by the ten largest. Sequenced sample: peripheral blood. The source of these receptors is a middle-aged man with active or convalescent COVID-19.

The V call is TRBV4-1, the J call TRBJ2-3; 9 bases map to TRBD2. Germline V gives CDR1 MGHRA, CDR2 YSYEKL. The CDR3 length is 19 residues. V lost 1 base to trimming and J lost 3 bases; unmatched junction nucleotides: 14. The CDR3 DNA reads TGCGCCAGCAGCCAAGGTAGTGTAGTTGGACTAGCGCCAACAGATACGCAGTATTTT. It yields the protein CASSQGSVVGLAPTDTQYF.

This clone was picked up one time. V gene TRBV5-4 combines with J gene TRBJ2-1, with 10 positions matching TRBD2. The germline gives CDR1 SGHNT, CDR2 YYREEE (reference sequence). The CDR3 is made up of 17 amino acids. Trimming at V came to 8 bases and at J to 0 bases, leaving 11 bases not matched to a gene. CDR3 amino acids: CASQRTSGLSSYNEQFF. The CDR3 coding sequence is TGTGCCAGTCAGCGGACTAGCGGCCTGAGCTCCTACAATGAGCAGTTCTTC.

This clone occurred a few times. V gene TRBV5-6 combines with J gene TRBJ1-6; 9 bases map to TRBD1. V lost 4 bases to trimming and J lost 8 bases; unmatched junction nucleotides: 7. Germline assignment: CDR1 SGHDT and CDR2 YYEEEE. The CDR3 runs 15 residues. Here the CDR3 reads CASSPTGTGYSPLHF. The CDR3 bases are TGTGCCAGCAGCCCCACCGGGACAGGGTATTCACCCCTCCACTTT.

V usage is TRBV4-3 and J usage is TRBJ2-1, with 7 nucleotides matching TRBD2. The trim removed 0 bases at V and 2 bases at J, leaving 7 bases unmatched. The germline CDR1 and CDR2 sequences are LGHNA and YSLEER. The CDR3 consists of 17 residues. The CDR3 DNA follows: TGCGCCAGCAGCCAAGATGGGGGGGACCTAACCTACAATGAGCAGTTCTTC. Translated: CASSQDGGDLTYNEQFF.